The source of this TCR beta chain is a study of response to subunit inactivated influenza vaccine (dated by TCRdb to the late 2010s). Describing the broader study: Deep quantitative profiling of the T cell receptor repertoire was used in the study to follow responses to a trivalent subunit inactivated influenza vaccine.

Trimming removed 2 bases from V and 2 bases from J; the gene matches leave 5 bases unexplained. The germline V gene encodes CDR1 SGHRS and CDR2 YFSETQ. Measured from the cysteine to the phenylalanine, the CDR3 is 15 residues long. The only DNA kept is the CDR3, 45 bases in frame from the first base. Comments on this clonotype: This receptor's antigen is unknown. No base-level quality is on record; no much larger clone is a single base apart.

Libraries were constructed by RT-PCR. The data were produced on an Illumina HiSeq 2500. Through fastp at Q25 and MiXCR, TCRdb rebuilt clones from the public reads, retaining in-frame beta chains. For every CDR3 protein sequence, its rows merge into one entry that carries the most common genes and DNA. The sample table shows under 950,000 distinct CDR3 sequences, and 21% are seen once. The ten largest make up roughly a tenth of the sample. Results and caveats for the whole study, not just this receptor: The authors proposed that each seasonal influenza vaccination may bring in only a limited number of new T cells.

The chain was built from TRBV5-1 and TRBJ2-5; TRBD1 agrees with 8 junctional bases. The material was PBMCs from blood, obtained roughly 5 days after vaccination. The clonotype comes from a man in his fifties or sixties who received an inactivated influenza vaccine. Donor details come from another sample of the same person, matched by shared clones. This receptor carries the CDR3 CASSFGTGRQETQYF. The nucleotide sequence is TGCGCCAGCAGCTTCGGGACAGGTCGACAAGAGACCCAGTACTTC.